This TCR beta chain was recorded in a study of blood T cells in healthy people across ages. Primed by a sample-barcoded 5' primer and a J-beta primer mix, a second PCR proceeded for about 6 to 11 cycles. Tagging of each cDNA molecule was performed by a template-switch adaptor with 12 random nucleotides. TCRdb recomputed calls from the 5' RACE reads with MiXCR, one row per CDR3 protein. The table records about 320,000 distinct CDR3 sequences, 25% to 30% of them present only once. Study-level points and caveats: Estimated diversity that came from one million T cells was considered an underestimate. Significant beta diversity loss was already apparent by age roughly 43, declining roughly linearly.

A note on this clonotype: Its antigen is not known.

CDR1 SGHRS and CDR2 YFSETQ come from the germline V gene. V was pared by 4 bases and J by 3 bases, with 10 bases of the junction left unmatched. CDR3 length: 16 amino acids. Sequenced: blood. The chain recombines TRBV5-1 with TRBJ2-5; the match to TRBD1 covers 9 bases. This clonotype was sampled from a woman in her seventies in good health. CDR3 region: CASSLSTGGGEETQYF. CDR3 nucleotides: TGCGCCAGCAGCCTATCAACAGGGGGCGGTGAAGAGACCCAGTACTTC.